A single sample gave rise to the 16 T cell receptor beta chains below, sequenced in a study of blood T cell repertoires in COVID-19. The method was immunoSEQ multiplex PCR; TCRdb's version includes in-frame clones alone and lacks a portion of them. The table records approximately 160,000 clones, roughly nine tenths of them present only once. Specimen: peripheral blood. Receptor source: a man between 60 and 70 years old with active or convalescent COVID-19.

The rearrangement uses TRBV3-1 (or the pseudogene TRBV3-2) and TRBJ2-5; maybe TRBD2 (6 bases). The CDR3 is 16 residues long. The germline V gene has CDR1 LGHDT and CDR2 YNNKEL (reference sequence). V was pared by 0 bases and J by 3 bases, with 14 bases between. The CDR3 nucleotides read TGTGCCAGCAGCCAAGATTGGCGGGGTCCTAAAGAGACCCAGTACTTC. Translating gives CASSQDWRGPKETQYF.

Only a few counts were recorded for this clone. The V call is TRBV7-9, the J call TRBJ2-1, with a possible D match to TRBD2 (6 bases). V was pared by 7 bases and J by 4 bases, with 14 bases between. CDR3 length: 14 residues. Germline V gene data show CDR1 as SEHNR and CDR2 as FQNEAQ (reference sequence). Here the CDR3 DNA reads TGTGCCAGCACCAAGGACTACGATTACAATGAGCAGTTCTTC. Translated, it gives CASTKDYDYNEQFF. Together with reference TRBV7-9 and TRBJ2-1, the CDR3 gives the full variable domain: DTGVSQNPRHKITKRGQNVTFRCDPISEHNRLYWYRQTLGQGPEFLTYFQNEAQLEKSRLLSDRFSAERPKGSFSTLEIQRTEQGDSAMYLCASTKDYDYNEQFFGPGTRLTVL.

The chain carries TRBV19 and TRBJ2-7; TRBD2 aligns across 7 bases. The V gene end was trimmed by 3 bases and the J gene end by 7 bases; junction bases not matched to a gene: 9. The CDR3 is made up of 14 amino acids. Per germline, CDR1 LNHDA and CDR2 SQIVND (reference sequence). CDR3 DNA: TGTGCCAGTAGTATCACGGGGGGAGTAAGTGAGCAGTACTTC. Translating it yields CASSITGGVSEQYF.

The chain combines TRBV6-1 with TRBJ1-2; D not resolved. Germline CDR1 and CDR2: MNHNS and SASEGT. CDR3 length: 14 amino acids. The V and J ends lost 2 bases and 8 bases respectively, with 15 bases between them. CDR3 DNA: TGTGCCAGCAGTGAACCGGGATTAACGCCCGGCTACACCTTC. Its protein product is CASSEPGLTPGYTF.

The CDR3 DNA reads TGTGCCAGCAGCATCCGGGCTCCCCGCCAGGGGACAGATACGCAGTATTTT. Its protein product is CASSIRAPRQGTDTQYF. This chain links TRBV9 with TRBJ2-3, with a weak D call TRBD1 (6 bases). The CDR3 length is 17 residues. With 4 bases removed from V and 3 bases from J, the gap between germline ends came to 21 bases. Germline assignment: CDR1 SGDLS and CDR2 YYNGEE.

The rearrangement uses TRBV2 and TRBJ2-5; D might be TRBD1 (6 bases). The V end was cut by 8 bases, the J end by 7 bases, with 23 bases between. CDR3 size: 15 residues. The V gene's germline CDR1 is SNHLY and CDR2 FYNNEI. The DNA for the CDR3 is TGTGCCAGCCGGCCCGAGGACAGCCGTCTAGGGACCCAGTACTTC. Translating gives CASRPEDSRLGTQYF.

The CDR3 coding sequence is TGTGCCAGCAGTTCCGCCCAGGTGATTCAAGAGACCCAGTACTTC. As protein: CASSSAQVIQETQYF. The V call is TRBV28, the J call TRBJ2-5; no clear D. V was shortened by 4 bases and J by 2 bases, with 14 bases between the two germline ends. CDR3 length equals 15 residues. Germline V gene sequence: CDR1 MDHEN, CDR2 SYDVKM.

V and J are TRBV12-5 and TRBJ1-1; possible D gene TRBD1, 5 bases. The ends were cut back, 5 bases at V and 7 bases at J, with 17 bases in the middle. Germline V lookup: CDR1 LGHNT, CDR2 FRNRAP. The CDR3 is made up of 14 amino acids. DNA for the CDR3: TGTGCTAGTGGTATTTTCACGGGGGACTTTGAAGCTTTCTTT. As protein: CASGIFTGDFEAFF.

The chain carries TRBV6-6 and TRBJ2-7; tentative D call: TRBD2 (5 bases). The CDR3 is 14 residues long. Trimming took off 0 bases at V and 0 bases at J, with 6 bases between the two ends. Germline V gene sequence: CDR1 MNHNY, CDR2 SVGAGI (reference sequence). CDR3 nucleotides: TGTGCCAGCAGTTACTCAGGGAGCTCCTACGAGCAGTACTTC. Translated, it gives CASSYSGSSYEQYF.

V usage is TRBV27 and J usage is TRBJ1-5, with D maybe TRBD1 (6 bases). CDR1 and CDR2 (germline): MNHEY, SMNVEV (reference sequence). There are 15 residues in the CDR3. The V gene lost 5 bases and the J gene lost 0 bases, with 11 bases spanning the gap. The CDR3, as DNA: TGTGCCAGCAGTGGGGGCAGTTATAGCAATCAGCCCCAGCATTTT. It encodes CASSGGSYSNQPQHF.

The chain uses TRBV10-2 and TRBJ1-1; no clear D gene. There are 17 residues in the CDR3. Per the germline V gene, CDR1 is WSHSY and CDR2 is SAAADI. The germline V and J ends were trimmed by 0 bases and 0 bases, with 14 bases remaining between them. This CDR3 reads CASSESIGRTMNTEAFF. In DNA form, the CDR3 reads TGCGCCAGCAGTGAGTCGATAGGACGGACTATGAACACTGAAGCTTTCTTT.

V gene TRBV7-8 combines with J gene TRBJ2-2; weak D call: TRBD2 (6 bases). CDR1 and CDR2 from the germline V gene are SGHVS and FQNEAQ. V was pared by 1 base and J by 10 bases, with 19 bases between. This CDR3 is built from 16 residues. Written as DNA, the CDR3 is TGTGCCAGCAGCTTAGTGTGGGACTTTACACCGGTGGAGCTGTTTTTT. It codes for CASSLVWDFTPVELFF.

The V gene is TRBV7-6, the J gene TRBJ2-1; 8 bases are a match to TRBD1. The V gene's germline CDR1 is SGHVS and CDR2 FNYEAQ. The trim removed 5 bases at V and 0 bases at J, leaving 6 bases unmatched. There are 16 residues in the CDR3. The CDR3 loop reads CASSKRTGSSYNEQFF. The CDR3 bases are TGTGCCAGCAGCAAACGGACAGGGAGCTCCTACAATGAGCAGTTCTTC.

J is TRBJ1-1 and V is TRBV10-1; 7 bases map to TRBD1. CDR1 is WNHNN, CDR2 SYGVQD, per germline (reference sequence). J lost 9 bases, V lost 6 bases, and 7 bases had no gene match. CDR3 size: 12 residues. The CDR3 region is CASSFDRDQAFF. The DNA for the CDR3 is TGCGCCAGCAGCTTTGACAGGGATCAAGCTTTCTTT.

The V gene is TRBV10-1, the J gene TRBJ2-1, with D maybe TRBD2 (5 bases). This CDR3 has 15 amino acids. Trimming left V 2 bases short and J 4 bases short, with 12 bases between. Germline V gene sequence: CDR1 WNHNN, CDR2 SYGVQD (reference sequence). CDR3 amino acids: CASSEERSGYNEQFF. The DNA for the CDR3 is TGCGCCAGCAGTGAGGAGAGGTCGGGATACAATGAGCAGTTCTTC.

The chain recombines TRBV14 with TRBJ2-1; no definite D call. Trimming removed 4 bases from V and 5 bases from J, with 3 bases in between. CDR3 length: 11 residues. The germline V gene encodes CDR1 SGHDN and CDR2 FVKESK. The CDR3 DNA follows: TGTGCCAGCAGCCGGCACAATGAGCAGTTCTTC. Its translation is CASSRHNEQFF.